This TCR beta chain was identified during a study of siplizumab effects on memory and regulatory T cells. The data were produced by immunoSEQ multiplex PCR, yet TCRdb's version contains in-frame clones alone and is incomplete. The data contain tens of thousands of clones, roughly 97% of them singletons. Note on this clone: Its matching antigen is unknown.

Regarding the study as a whole: Sequences below about 10^-5 frequency were poorly captured. As a result, only a minor fraction of alloreactive clones mapped to unstimulated subsets.

The clonotype originates from a human donor in good health. Material for sequencing was naive CD8+ T cells sorted from blood.

The CDR3 nucleotides are TGTGCCAGCAGCTCTAGCGGGGGGTCGCAAGAGACCCAGTACTTC. Translation gives CASSSSGGSQETQYF. V usage is TRBV7-9 and J usage is TRBJ2-5, with 11 bases matching TRBD2. The V gene's germline CDR1 is SEHNR and CDR2 FQNEAQ (reference sequence). V shed 4 bases, J shed 2 bases, and the junction held 3 bases outside the gene matches. The CDR3 totals 15 residues. Supplemented by reference TRBV7-9 and TRBJ2-5, the full variable domain reads DTGVSQNPRHKITKRGQNVTFRCDPISEHNRLYWYRQTLGQGPEFLTYFQNEAQLEKSRLLSDRFSAERPKGSFSTLEIQRTEQGDSAMYLCASSSSGGSQETQYFGPGTRLLVL.